The rows below give T cell receptor beta chains drawn from one sample of a study of blood T cell repertoires in COVID-19. Some clones are missing from TCRdb's copy, which holds only in-frame ones; the method was immunoSEQ multiplex PCR. The sample records about 230,000 clones, roughly 91% being singletons. The sample taken for sequencing was PBMCs or T cells enriched from blood (not recorded which). Every receptor here comes from a woman in her twenties or thirties with acute COVID-19. The CDR3 runs from the conserved cysteine through the conserved F or W. A D gene is named only where the DNA matches it firmly. Some rows have no size entry. The others give once, few or many, or a class for an expanded clone.

size	V	J	D	length	DNA	CDR3
-	TRBV19	TRBJ1-3	TRBD1	16	TGTGCCAGTAGGACCATGAGGACAGGGGATGGAAACACCATATATTTT	CASRTMRTGDGNTIYF
few	TRBV11-2	TRBJ2-5	-	13	TGTGCCAGCGGCAGGGGCGGGCAAGAGACCCAGTACTTC	CASGRGGQETQYF
-	TRBV4-3	TRBJ2-1	TRBD1	16	TGCGCCAGCAGCCAACTTCCGGGACAGGGGAGGGATGAGCAGTTCTTC	CASSQLPGQGRDEQFF
once	TRBV6-5	TRBJ1-1	TRBD1	14	TGTGCCAGCAGTTACGGACAGGGGGGATTTGGAGCTTTCTTT	CASSYGQGGFGAFF
-	TRBV6-5	TRBJ1-1	-	14	TGTGCCAGCAGCCTGCGGGGAGGGGACACTGAAGCTTTCTTT	CASSLRGGDTEAFF
once	TRBV9	TRBJ1-5	TRBD1	16	TGTGCCAGCAGCGGCGGCGCAGGGGGAGGCAATCAGCCCCAGCATTTT	CASSGGAGGGNQPQHF
once	TRBV14	TRBJ2-4	-	16	TGTGCCAGCAGCCAAGGGCGGGGCCTAGGGGAAAACATTCAGTACTTC	CASSQGRGLGENIQYF
-	TRBV7-9	TRBJ1-2	-	13	TGTGCCAGCAGCTCGACAAGGAACTATGGCTACACCTTC	CASSSTRNYGYTF
-	TRBV7-6	TRBJ2-1	TRBD2	15	TGTGCCAGCAGCTTTCGACTAGCGGGCAACAATGAGCAGTTCTTC	CASSFRLAGNNEQFF
-	TRBV4-1	TRBJ2-1	TRBD2	14	TGCGCCAGCACCACTAGCGGTACCCTCAATGAGCAGTTCTTC	CASTTSGTLNEQFF
-	TRBV29-1	TRBJ2-7	-	13	TGCAGCGTTGTCTTTGCGGCCTCGGGTGAGCAGTACTTC	CSVVFAASGEQYF
-	TRBV7-9	TRBJ1-2	-	13	TGTGCCAGCGACGCCCGGGGAGACTATGGCTACACCTTC	CASDARGDYGYTF
once	TRBV5-1	TRBJ1-1	TRBD1	15	TGCGCCAGCAGCTTAACAGGGGTTATGGGCACTGAAGCTTTCTTT	CASSLTGVMGTEAFF
once	TRBV29-1	TRBJ2-2	-	11	TGCAGCGCGGGGTCCGCCGGGGAGCTGTTTTTT	CSAGSAGELFF
-	TRBV12-5	TRBJ2-2	TRBD1	18	TGTGCTAGTGCTAAAACCTCCGGGACAGGGGGCTCCATCGGGGAGCTGTTTTTT	CASAKTSGTGGSIGELFF
once	TRBV4-2	TRBJ2-1	-	16	TGTGCCAGCAGCCAAGAGGGGGGGCCGAGCTACAATGAGCAGTTCTTC	CASSQEGGPSYNEQFF
-	TRBV20-1	TRBJ2-5	-	13	TGCAGTGCTAGTGGACTCCGTCAGGGGACCCAGTACTTC	CSASGLRQGTQYF
-	TRBV7-9	TRBJ1-2	TRBD1	18	TGTGCCAGCAGCTTATTTCTGACAGGGGGCGAAGCTAACTATGGCTACACCTTC	CASSLFLTGGEANYGYTF
-	TRBV6-6	TRBJ1-4	-	15	TGTGCCAGCGGATGGTTGCGGGTCGGAAGCGAAAAACTGTTTTTT	CASGWLRVGSEKLFF
-	TRBV6-6	TRBJ2-7	TRBD2	14	TGTGCCAGCACTGCCAGCGGGGGATCTTACGAGCAGTACTTC	CASTASGGSYEQYF
-	TRBV7-9	TRBJ1-6	-	14	TGTGCCAGCATCGAGGCCAGATGGGATTCACCCCTCCACTTT	CASIEARWDSPLHF
-	TRBV13	TRBJ2-3	TRBD2	17	TGTGCCAGCAGCCCTCGAGCGGGGGGATTCCGCACAGATACGCAGTATTTT	CASSPRAGGFRTDTQYF
-	TRBV6-6	TRBJ2-2	TRBD1	14	TGTGCCAGCAACGACAGGGTGGAGAACGGGGAGCTGTTTTTT	CASNDRVENGELFF
-	TRBV5-5	TRBJ2-1	TRBD1	15	TGTGCCAGCAGCCGTCAACAGGGGGCGGTAAATGAGCAGTTCTTC	CASSRQQGAVNEQFF
-	TRBV19	TRBJ1-5	-	15	TGTGCCAGTAGTAATCAGGGAGGCCCATCTCAGCCCCAGCATTTT	CASSNQGGPSQPQHF
-	TRBV11-1	TRBJ1-1	-	15	TGTGCCAGCAGCTTCCTGTCCAGGTCGGACACTGAAGCTTTCTTT	CASSFLSRSDTEAFF
-	TRBV11-2	TRBJ2-5	-	15	TGTGCCAGCAGCTTTCAGACAGGCCTCCAAGAGACCCAGTACTTC	CASSFQTGLQETQYF
-	TRBV5-1	TRBJ1-2	-	16	TGCGCCAGCAGCTTGGGGGGCCAGGGGACTAACTATGGCTACACCTTC	CASSLGGQGTNYGYTF
-	TRBV21-1	TRBJ2-4	-	17	TGTGCCAGCAGCGGTAGCGGGGAAGCTCTAGCCAAAAACATTCAGTACTTC	CASSGSGEALAKNIQYF
-	TRBV30	TRBJ2-4	-	16	TGTGCCTGGAGTGTACCGACCCCCGGAGGCAAAAACATTCAGTACTTC	CAWSVPTPGGKNIQYF
-	TRBV19	TRBJ1-5	TRBD1	16	TGTGCCAGTAGTCCCCGACAGGGTCCGGGCAATCAGCCCCAGCATTTT	CASSPRQGPGNQPQHF
once	TRBV2	TRBJ1-2	TRBD1	15	TGTGCCAGCAGAAAAGGGACAGTGGGCCTCTATGGCTACACCTTC	CASRKGTVGLYGYTF